The 30 T cell receptor beta chains below come from one sample, sequenced in a study of blood T cells in healthy people across ages. Through a sample-barcoded 5' primer and a J-beta primer mix, a second PCR was run for about 6 to 12 cycles. MiXCR, run by TCRdb on the 5' RACE reads, gives a single entry per CDR3 protein. The sample holds about 1,500,000 distinct CDR3 sequences, roughly 27% seen once. The specimen was blood. The receptors were gathered from a woman aged 25 to 39 in good health.

The V and J genes are TRBV7-2 and TRBJ1-5; D is ambiguous. Looked up from germline, CDR1 is SGHTA and CDR2 is FQGNSA. V was trimmed by 5 bases and J by 4 bases, leaving 12 bases between them. This CDR3 is built from 14 residues. The CDR3 loop reads CASSLGPGNQPQHF. The DNA for the CDR3 is TGTGCCAGCAGCCTGGGCCCCGGGAATCAGCCCCAGCATTTT. The full variable domain, its missing parts supplied by reference TRBV7-2 and TRBJ1-5, is GAGVSQSPSNKVTEKGKDVELRCDPISGHTALYWYRQSLGQGLEFLIYFQGNSAPDKSGLPSDRFSAERTGGSVSTLTIQRTQQEDSAVYLCASSLGPGNQPQHFGDGTRLSIL.

This chain joins TRBV14 and TRBJ2-3, with TRBD1 as a possible D gene (5 bases). The CDR3 spans 14 residues. Germline CDR1 and CDR2: SGHDN and FVKESK. The germline V and J ends were trimmed by 1 base and 5 bases, with 10 bases remaining between them. This CDR3 is CASSQVQAVDTQYF. CDR3 DNA: TGTGCCAGCAGCCAAGTACAGGCGGTAGATACGCAGTATTTT. The full variable domain, rest sourced from reference TRBV14 and TRBJ2-3, is EAGVTQFPSHSVIEKGQTVTLRCDPISGHDNLYWYRRVMGKEIKFLLHFVKESKQDESGMPNNRFLAERTGGTYSTLKVQPAELEDSGVYFCASSQVQAVDTQYFGPGTRLTVL.

The chain joins TRBV30 to TRBJ2-4; tentatively, D is TRBD1 (5 bases). Germline CDR1 and CDR2: GTSNPN and SVGIG (reference sequence). The length of the CDR3 is 16 residues. With 2 bases removed from V and 0 bases from J, the gap between germline ends came to 14 bases. CDR3 nucleotide sequence: TGTGCCTGGAGTAATACAGGCCCATCAGCCAAAAACATTCAGTACTTC. Protein: CAWSNTGPSAKNIQYF.

Remarks on this clonotype: At one end, the junction sequence differs from germline, possibly due to a read error. The rearrangement links TRBV20-1 to TRBJ2-1; either TRBD1 or TRBD2 may supply D (6 bases each). The CDR3 loop spans 15 amino acids. Germline V gives CDR1 DFQATT, CDR2 SNEGSKA (reference sequence). CDR3 protein: CSAKERGATGNVQFF. The CDR3 coding sequence is TGCAGTGCGAAGGAAAGGGGGGCAACGGGGAATGTGCAGTTCTTC.

This clonotype came up a few times. This chain uses TRBV5-1 with TRBJ2-7; the D gene is possibly TRBD1 (6 bases). V was trimmed by 3 bases and J by 5 bases, leaving 12 bases between them. CDR1 is SGHRS, CDR2 YFSETQ, per germline. The CDR3 sequence is 13 residues long. DNA of the CDR3: TGCGCCAGCAGCTCAATTTCAGGGGACGAGCAGTACTTC. It specifies CASSSISGDEQYF.

The chain joins TRBV29-1 to TRBJ2-7, with D perhaps assigned TRBD1 or TRBD2 (7 bases each). CDR1 is SQVTM, CDR2 ANQGSEA, per germline. The CDR3 has 14 residues. V lost 3 bases and J 5 bases, leaving 17 bases between the germline ends. CDR3 sequence: CSVEGREGADEQYF. In nucleotides, the CDR3 is TGCAGCGTTGAGGGGAGGGAGGGGGCAGACGAGCAGTACTTC.

The chain combines TRBV7-2 with TRBJ2-1; 13 nucleotides align to TRBD2. The CDR3 covers 16 residues. The germline gives CDR1 SGHTA, CDR2 FQGNSA. The J segment lost 5 bases and the V segment lost 6 bases, leaving 7 bases of the junction unmatched. CDR3: CASRVPGLAGHNEQFF. CDR3 nucleotide sequence: TGTGCCAGCAGGGTACCGGGACTAGCGGGACACAATGAGCAGTTCTTC.

This clonotype was seen many times. The rearrangement uses TRBV4-1 and TRBJ2-7; perhaps D is TRBD1 or TRBD2 (5 bases each). CDR1 is MGHRA and CDR2 is YSYEKL in the germline V gene. The CDR3 is made up of 13 amino acids. Trimming pared 1 base from V and 4 bases from J, leaving 8 bases between. This chain's CDR3 is CASSQVGVYEQYF. The CDR3, as DNA: TGCGCCAGCAGCCAAGTGGGGGTTTACGAGCAGTACTTC.

The chain is built from TRBV5-6 and TRBJ2-4; D perhaps matches TRBD2 (6 bases). The J call could be wrong; TRBJ2-7 is a better fit for the DNA end. This CDR3 has 16 amino acids. The V gene's germline CDR1 is SGHDT and CDR2 YYEEEE. This CDR3 reads CASSSPRDSALYEQYF. The CDR3, as DNA: TGTGCCAGCAGCTCACCCCGGGACTCCGCACTTTACGAGCAGTACTTC.

The sample holds many counts of this clonotype. The rearrangement joins TRBV29-1 to TRBJ2-7; TRBD1 might be the D (5 bases). V lost 4 bases to trimming and J lost 0 bases, with 10 bases between them. This CDR3 region has 13 residues. The germline gives CDR1 SQVTM, CDR2 ANQGSEA. The CDR3 coding sequence is TGCAGCGTTGCCCTAGGGGACTCCTACGAGCAGTACTTC. It specifies CSVALGDSYEQYF.

Of note for this clonotype: As the CDR3 is not closed by the conserved phenylalanine or tryptophan, this likely results from a read error. The chain links TRBV20-1 to TRBJ1-6; 7 bases are shared with TRBD1. The length of the CDR3 is 15 residues. CDR1 is DFQATT and CDR2 is SNEGSKA in the germline V gene (reference sequence). The J segment lost 7 bases and the V segment lost 1 base, leaving 7 bases of the junction unmatched. CDR3 amino acids: CSARGGQGGNSPLHL. For the CDR3, the DNA is TGCAGTGCTAGAGGGGGGCAGGGGGGCAATTCACCCCTCCACCTT.

This clonotype turned up a few times. The chain uses TRBV11-2 and TRBJ1-2; D is perhaps TRBD1 (5 bases). CDR3 size: 17 residues. In germline, CDR1 is SGHAT, CDR2 FQNNGV. V was trimmed by 4 bases and J by 0 bases, leaving 18 bases between them. The CDR3 here is CASSSRGEPVSNYGYTF. The CDR3, as DNA: TGTGCCAGCAGCTCCCGGGGGGAGCCCGTCTCTAACTATGGCTACACCTTC.

The chain joins TRBV20-1 to TRBJ2-1; a possible D gene is TRBD2 (5 bases). Germline V lookup: CDR1 DFQATT, CDR2 SNEGSKA (reference sequence). The V gene lost 5 bases and the J gene lost 15 bases, with 20 bases spanning the gap. The CDR3 runs to 12 residues. CDR3 nucleotides: TGCAGTGCTTCCTCTAATTCAGCGGTGGGGTTCTTC. As protein: CSASSNSAVGFF.

The chain has TRBV12-3 or TRBV12-4 and TRBJ2-3; 10 bases agree with TRBD2. The CDR3 contains 17 residues. The junction had 11 bases not matched to a gene; V was cut back by 5 bases and J by 3 bases. CDR3 in DNA: TGTGCCAGCAGTGGGGGTCTAGCGGGGGATCCGACAGATACGCAGTATTTT. Its translation: CASSGGLAGDPTDTQYF.

The V and J genes are TRBV29-1 and TRBJ2-1; D tentatively fits TRBD1 or TRBD2 (5 bases each). This CDR3 contains 15 residues. Trimming took off 2 bases at V and 4 bases at J, with 15 bases between the two ends. The germline CDR1 and CDR2 sequences are SQVTM and ANQGSEA. CDR3 in DNA: TGCAGCGTTGAACGGGGCAGTGCAGGGTACAATGAGCAGTTCTTC. Protein sequence: CSVERGSAGYNEQFF.

Remarks on this clonotype: A read error may explain this, as a much larger clone is one base away. The chain has TRBV5-1 and TRBJ2-1; TRBD1 matches at 7 bases. The J call could be wrong; TRBJ2-7 is a better fit for the DNA end. There are 14 residues in the CDR3. Germline CDR1 reads SGHRS; CDR2 reads YFSETQ. For the CDR3, the DNA is TGCGCCAGCACCTCATCATCAGGGGGCTACGAGCAGTACTTC. It encodes CASTSSSGGYEQYF.

This clonotype turned up a few times. The chain couples TRBV5-4 to TRBJ2-7, with 9 bases fitting TRBD2. The DNA end is a closer match to TRBJ2-5, so the J assignment may be wrong. Germline assignment: CDR1 SGHNT and CDR2 YYREEE (reference sequence). The CDR3 length is 16 residues. The CDR3 nucleotides are TGTGCCAGCAGACCCTCGGCGGGAGGGGGGGGAGAGACCCAGTACTTC. Its protein is CASRPSAGGGGETQYF.

This clonotype was seen more than once but under ten times. The V call is TRBV6-5, the J call TRBJ1-1; 11 bases match TRBD1. Germline V gene lookup returns CDR1 MNHEY and CDR2 SVGAGI. V gave up 10 bases and J gave up 1 base; unmatched junction bases: 5. The CDR3 has 14 residues. The DNA of the CDR3 is TGTGCCACCAGGGACAGGGGGGGGAACACTGAAGCTTTCTTT. Its translation is CATRDRGGNTEAFF.

Ten or more counts support this clonotype. The V and J genes are TRBV6-5 and TRBJ2-4; D is possibly TRBD1 or TRBD2 (5 bases each). CDR3 length: 18 residues. Deletions cut 2 bases from V and 0 bases from J, with 17 bases between. Germline CDR1 MNHEY, CDR2 SVGAGI. CDR3 bases: TGTGCCAGCAGTTACACCCCTTATTCGGGGACAGCCAAAAACATTCAGTACTTC. It translates to CASSYTPYSGTAKNIQYF.

This clonotype was recorded at least ten times. This chain connects TRBV6-5 to TRBJ2-5, with D possibly being TRBD1 or TRBD2 (6 bases each). The germline gives CDR1 MNHEY, CDR2 SVGAGI. This CDR3 contains 13 residues. Trimming removed 5 bases at V and 5 bases at J, with 12 bases between. The CDR3 region has the DNA TGTGCCAGCAGTCCCGGGGGCTTTGAGACCCAGTACTTC. Translation gives CASSPGGFETQYF.

The sample holds a few counts of this clonotype. One junction end does not reproduce the germline sequence, and a read error may be involved. This sequence joins TRBV11-2 and TRBJ1-2, with a weak D call TRBD1 (6 bases). This CDR3 is built from 12 residues. Germline V gene lookup returns CDR1 SGHAT and CDR2 FQNNGV. DNA of the CDR3: TGTGCCAACAGCACCACAGGGTCTGGCTACACCTTC. This translates into CANSTTGSGYTF.

The chain combines TRBV6-1 with TRBJ2-1; 11 bases line up with TRBD2. Germline V gene sequence: CDR1 MNHNS, CDR2 SASEGT. Germline trimming cut 7 bases from V and 2 bases from J; bases unmatched to any gene: 4. The CDR3 has 15 amino acids. The CDR3 region is CASILAGGAYNEQFF. The CDR3 coding sequence is TGTGCCAGCATTCTAGCGGGGGGTGCCTACAATGAGCAGTTCTTC.

In regard to this clonotype: The junction does not match germline at one end; this may be a read error. V is TRBV11-2 and J is TRBJ2-5; a possible D gene is TRBD1 (6 bases). The CDR3 contains 15 residues. The germline V gene encodes CDR1 SGHAT and CDR2 FQNNGV. In nucleotides, the CDR3 is TGTGCTAGCAGCAACCTCTCTGCAGGGGAAGAGACCCAGTACTTC. It codes for CASSNLSAGEETQYF.

This clonotype was picked up many times. The V call is TRBV12-3 or TRBV12-4, the J call TRBJ1-2; possible D gene TRBD1, 5 bases. V was cut by 7 bases and J by 4 bases, with 13 bases left in between. This CDR3 is built from 13 residues. As DNA, the CDR3 is TGTGCCAGCACCCCGGGGCAGGGCTATGGCTACACCTTC. Translating gives CASTPGQGYGYTF.

V and J are TRBV9 and TRBJ2-1; D gene ambiguous. V lost 0 bases and J lost 4, with 11 bases in between. The CDR3 consists of 15 residues. The germline V gene encodes CDR1 SGDLS and CDR2 YYNGEE. For the CDR3, the DNA is TGTGCCAGCAGCGTAGAACGGAGCAGTTACAATGAGCAGTTCTTC. Translating gives CASSVERSSYNEQFF.

This clonotype was observed at least ten times. This rearrangement joins TRBV4-1 to TRBJ2-5; D ambiguous. Germline V gene data show CDR1 as MGHRA and CDR2 as YSYEKL. The CDR3 has 13 residues. V was pared by 1 base and J by 4 bases, with 7 bases between. CDR3 bases: TGCGCCAGCAGCCAAGTCCCGAGAGAGACCCAGTACTTC. This codes for CASSQVPRETQYF.

This clonotype was seen many times. The rearrangement joins TRBV6-5 to TRBJ1-6; D not resolved. The CDR3 contains 13 residues. The germline V and J ends were trimmed by 2 bases and 10 bases, with 9 bases remaining between them. Germline loops: CDR1 MNHEY, CDR2 SVGAGI. CDR3 in amino acids: CASSYPSRSPLHF. CDR3 bases: TGTGCCAGCAGTTACCCGTCGCGGTCACCCCTCCACTTT.

This clonotype was seen at least ten times. This sequence joins TRBV9 and TRBJ2-4, with D possibly being TRBD1 (5 bases). V lost 0 bases and J 9 bases, leaving 10 bases between the germline ends. Germline CDR1 reads SGDLS; CDR2 reads YYNGEE. The CDR3 runs 13 residues. The CDR3 loop reads CASSVAQGRIQYF. The CDR3 DNA reads TGTGCCAGCAGCGTAGCTCAGGGCCGCATTCAGTACTTC.

Worth noting for this clonotype: At one end the junction does not follow the germline gene, possibly because of a read error. The chain has TRBV5-1 and TRBJ2-1, with 8 bases aligning to TRBD1. This CDR3 is 15 amino acids long. Germline CDR1 reads SGHRS; CDR2 reads YFSETQ. The CDR3 loop is CASSRGQASYDEQFF. CDR3 DNA sequence: TGCGCCAGCAGCAGGGGACAGGCTTCCTACGATGAGCAGTTCTTC.

The V call is TRBV6-6, the J call TRBJ1-5; D remains unclear. The CDR3 has 17 amino acids. With 0 bases removed from V and 5 bases from J, the gap between germline ends came to 17 bases. CDR1 is MNHNY and CDR2 is SVGAGI in the germline V gene (reference sequence). CDR3 region: CASSYSRGTSHDQPQHF. CDR3 sequence (DNA): TGTGCCAGCAGTTACTCGCGGGGAACGTCGCACGATCAGCCCCAGCATTTT.